This T cell receptor (beta chain) is drawn from a study of identical twins. Findings of the study overall: Insertion counts were lower in abundant cord blood beta clonotypes, a trend that memory repertoires did not show.

One entry per CDR3 protein results from TCRdb running MiXCR on the 5' RACE reads. The sample records about 210,000 distinct CDR3 sequences, around a tenth being singletons. This clonotype was seen only a few times. Its antigen is currently unknown. The clonotype comes from a woman under 30 in good health. Sequenced sample: memory (CD45RO+) T cells sorted from blood.

In DNA form, the CDR3 reads TGCAGTGCTACCTTGGGACTAGCGGGTGGCGAGCAGTACTTC. Its translation: CSATLGLAGGEQYF. The chain is built from TRBV20-1 and TRBJ2-7; 12 positions agree with TRBD2. The CDR3 has 14 amino acids. Germline CDR1 and CDR2: DFQATT and SNEGSKA (reference sequence). V gave up 4 bases and J gave up 6 bases; unmatched junction bases: 7.